Sequencing of this T cell receptor (beta chain) was carried out in a study of T cell responses to AZD1222 COVID-19 vaccine. Study-wide findings and caveats: Possibly, clonal diversity was underestimated; donors were largely white British and included more females.

In the case of this clone: Its antigen is not known.

Profiled with immunoSEQ multiplex PCR; TCRdb holds only in-frame clones, not every one. The table shows 140,000 to 150,000 clones, with around 91% occurring only once. Per the germline V gene, CDR1 is WSHSY and CDR2 is SAAADI. This CDR3 has 15 amino acids. V was shortened by 0 bases and J by 6 bases, with 12 bases between the two germline ends. The chain carries TRBV10-2 and TRBJ2-4; D unclear. The source of this sequence is an adult in good health. The input for sequencing was peripheral blood, taken on day 0 of AZD1222 vaccination. The CDR3 here is CASSESQLIGNIQYF. The CDR3 DNA reads as TGCGCCAGCAGTGAGTCACAGTTAATTGGAAACATTCAGTACTTC.